The next 18 T cell receptor beta chains were all read from a single sample in a study of neurological immune-mediated disorders (dated 2019 in TCRdb). Library creation used 5' RACE. For sequencing, an Illumina HiSeq 2500 was employed. Through fastp at Q25 and MiXCR, TCRdb rebuilt clones from the public reads, retaining in-frame beta chains. Duplicate CDR3 protein sequences are folded into a single record with the most common DNA and genes. This sample has 75,000 to 95,000 distinct CDR3 sequences in its table, and approximately 17% of those were observed once. The biggest ten clones account for over 15% of the sample. The sample was PBMCs. The receptors stem from a woman aged 40-49 years in good health.

On this clonotype itself: The junction departs from germline at one end; a sequencing error may be responsible. The V gene is TRBV7-2, the J gene TRBJ1-5; D not certain. CDR1 is SGHTA, CDR2 FQGNSA, per germline. The CDR3 covers 13 residues. Here the CDR3 reads CANSNLFDQTQHF. The CDR3, as DNA: TGTGCCAACAGCAACCTGTTCGACCAGACCCAGCATTTT.

This clonotype came up many times. The chain has TRBV5-1 and TRBJ2-6; D gene uncertain. V was cut by 7 bases and J by 4 bases, with 12 bases left in between. Germline lookup yields CDR1 SGHRS and CDR2 YFSETQ. CDR3 length: 14 residues. The DNA of the CDR3 is TGCGCCAGCGCTACGGCGTCAGGGGCCAACGTCCTGACTTTC. It specifies CASATASGANVLTF.

The chain combines TRBV28 with TRBJ2-2; 9 bases map to TRBD2. Germline trimming cut 1 base from V and 1 base from J; bases unmatched to any gene: 25. The CDR3 sequence is 24 residues long. CDR1 and CDR2 (germline): MDHEN, SYDVKM. CDR3 residues: CASSLFPLIIGAGGTRVNTGELFF. CDR3 DNA: TGTGCCAGCAGTTTATTCCCCCTGATTATAGGAGCGGGAGGCACAAGGGTGAACACCGGGGAGCTGTTTTTT.

There are a few counts of this clonotype. The J gene is TRBJ2-2, the V gene TRBV2, with D unclear. CDR3 length equals 14 residues. V lost 7 bases to trimming and J lost 0 bases, with 9 bases between them. From germline, CDR1 is SNHLY and CDR2 FYNNEI. The chain's CDR3 is CASTRVSNTGELFF. The CDR3 coding sequence is TGTGCCAGCACCCGAGTGTCGAACACCGGGGAGCTGTTTTTT.

This clonotype has at least ten counts. This chain uses TRBV13 with TRBJ2-3; TRBD2 matches 10 bases. Trimming cost V 1 base and J 15 bases; bases outside gene matches: 7. The germline gives CDR1 PRHDT, CDR2 FYEKMQ (reference sequence). The CDR3 loop spans 13 amino acids. The chain's CDR3 is CASSLASGGTSYF. The CDR3 nucleotides are TGTGCCAGCAGCTTAGCTAGCGGGGGTACGAGTTATTTT.

This clonotype was observed once. The chain is built from TRBV20-1 and TRBJ1-5; maybe TRBD1 (5 bases). The CDR3 sequence is 15 residues long. V gave up 0 bases and J gave up 6 bases, with 15 bases separating them. Germline CDR1 and CDR2: DFQATT and SNEGSKA (reference sequence). The CDR3 sequence: CSARDLQGSSQPQHF. Written as DNA, the CDR3 is TGCAGTGCTAGAGATCTGCAGGGTTCGAGTCAGCCCCAGCATTTT.

This sequence joins TRBV4-1 and TRBJ2-3; the D gene is possibly TRBD2 (6 bases). The germline CDR1 and CDR2 sequences are MGHRA and YSYEKL. The V gene lost 2 bases and the J gene lost 0 bases, with 15 bases spanning the gap. The CDR3 runs 17 residues. The CDR3 DNA is TGCGCCAGCAGCCAACGTTCTCAGCGGGCTAGCACAGATACGCAGTATTTT. Protein: CASSQRSQRASTDTQYF.

The sample holds one count of this clonotype. The chain carries TRBV5-8 and TRBJ1-5; no clear D. Germline V gene data show CDR1 as SGHTS and CDR2 as YDEGEE. CDR3 length equals 17 residues. V lost 0 bases to trimming and J lost 3 bases, with 16 bases between them. As DNA, the CDR3 is TGTGCCAGCAGCTTGGTTTTGCGGAGCCTGAACAATCAGCCCCAGCATTTT. It codes for CASSLVLRSLNNQPQHF.

This clonotype was counted only a few times. The rearrangement uses TRBV3-1 and TRBJ2-5, with D possibly being TRBD2 (5 bases). Trimming shortened V by 2 bases and J by 2 bases, and 15 bases separated the two germline ends. The CDR3 has 16 amino acids. Germline V gene data show CDR1 as LGHDT and CDR2 as YNNKEL (reference sequence). The CDR3 loop reads CASSQQDGLIQETQYF. In nucleotides, the CDR3 is TGTGCCAGCAGCCAACAGGACGGACTTATACAAGAGACCCAGTACTTC.

This clonotype was observed at least ten times. The V call is TRBV3-1, the J call TRBJ1-2, with TRBD1 matching 11 bases. The CDR3 runs to 15 residues. V shed 4 bases and J 3 bases; nucleotides not matched to a gene: 4. In germline, CDR1 is LGHDT, CDR2 YNNKEL (reference sequence). Here the CDR3 reads CASSPWTGGDYGYTF. The CDR3 nucleotides are TGTGCCAGCAGCCCATGGACAGGGGGCGACTATGGCTACACCTTC. Together with reference TRBV3-1 and TRBJ1-2, the CDR3 gives the full variable domain: DTAVSQTPKYLVTQMGNDKSIKCEQNLGHDTMYWYKQDSKKFLKIMFSYNNKELIINETVPNRFSPKSPDKAHLNLHINSLELGDSAVYFCASSPWTGGDYGYTFGSGTRLTVV.

For this clonotype: This may be a read error: a much more frequent sequence differs by one nucleotide. The gene calls are TRBV20-1 and TRBJ2-3; 8 bases fit TRBD2. CDR3 length: 16 amino acids. Germline values: CDR1 DFQATT, CDR2 SNEGSKA (reference sequence). V shed 3 bases, J shed 0 bases, and the junction held 8 bases outside the gene matches. CDR3 in DNA: TGCAGTGCTAGCCCCACGGGGGGGCGAAGCACAGATACGCAGTATTTT. As protein: CSASPTGGRSTDTQYF.

The V gene is TRBV20-1, the J gene TRBJ2-1; 11 bases agree with TRBD2. This CDR3 comprises 15 residues. Trimming took 5 bases from V and 6 from J; bases not matched to a gene: 9. Per germline, CDR1 DFQATT and CDR2 SNEGSKA (reference sequence). CDR3 sequence (DNA): TGCAGTGCTCCTCGTAGCGGGAGGGCCCCCAATGAGCAGTTCTTC. This translates into CSAPRSGRAPNEQFF.

The table lists this clonotype with many counts. This chain joins TRBV4-1 and TRBJ1-6; D possibly corresponds to TRBD1 (5 bases). Germline loops: CDR1 MGHRA, CDR2 YSYEKL. The CDR3 extends over 16 amino acids. V lost 4 bases, J lost 10 bases, and 20 bases lay in between. For the CDR3, the DNA is TGCGCCAGCAGCCGGGACCGCCGTACTTTGGGGTCACCCCTCCACTTT. Translation: CASSRDRRTLGSPLHF.

Regarding this clonotype: Being one base from a much bigger clone, this may be a read error. The CDR3 region has the DNA TGTGCCAGCAGACCACTCGGGAAGGCCCAAGAGACCCAGTACTTC. This gives the protein CASRPLGKAQETQYF. The rearrangement links TRBV7-6 to TRBJ2-5; the D gene is possibly TRBD2 (5 bases). The V end lost 6 bases, the J end lost 1 base, and 15 bases lay between the germline ends. From germline, CDR1 is SGHVS and CDR2 FNYEAQ. This CDR3 contains 15 residues.

This clonotype was detected ten times or more. The V and J genes are TRBV5-1 and TRBJ2-1; no clear D. V was clipped by 0 bases and J by 0 bases, with 13 bases between them. The CDR3 consists of 17 residues. Germline CDR1 SGHRS, CDR2 YFSETQ. The CDR3 coding sequence is TGCGCCAGCAGCTTGGCCCCCCTGCTGAGCTCCTACAATGAGCAGTTCTTC. It codes for CASSLAPLLSSYNEQFF.

This clonotype was recorded only once. The rearrangement joins TRBV7-2 to TRBJ2-1, with D perhaps matching TRBD2 (6 bases). The length of the CDR3 is 17 residues. CDR1 is SGHTA and CDR2 is FQGNSA in the germline V gene. Trimming removed 5 bases from V and 9 bases from J, with 26 bases in between. The CDR3 here is CASSPPAPGLSPIEQFF. CDR3 nucleotide sequence: TGTGCCAGCAGCCCACCGGCACCGGGACTCTCTCCGATTGAGCAGTTCTTC.

This clonotype has more than one count but fewer than ten. The rearrangement joins TRBV4-1 to TRBJ2-2; D may be TRBD1 (5 bases). Trimming took off 6 bases at V and 4 bases at J, with 12 bases between the two ends. Germline V lookup: CDR1 MGHRA, CDR2 YSYEKL. The CDR3 contains 14 residues. The CDR3 reads CASSGQGATGELFF. CDR3 coding DNA: TGCGCCAGCAGTGGGCAGGGTGCCACCGGGGAGCTGTTTTTT.

The V call is TRBV6-1, the J call TRBJ2-1, with D maybe TRBD2 (6 bases). CDR1 MNHNS and CDR2 SASEGT come from the germline V gene. Trimming stripped 4 bases from V and 8 bases from J, with 18 bases between. CDR3 size: 15 residues. The CDR3 protein is CASSVGGSGGYEQFF. The CDR3 region has the DNA TGTGCCAGCAGTGTTGGGGGGTCGGGCGGGTATGAGCAGTTCTTC.